This entry lists 24 T cell receptor beta chains sequenced from one sample in a study of T cells after yellow fever vaccination (dated by TCRdb to 2018 to 2020). Libraries came from 5' RACE. TCRdb names Illumina HiSeq 2500 as the instrument used. The public reads were quality trimmed at Q25 with fastp and then assembled into clones with MiXCR by TCRdb, keeping productive beta chains. Every distinct CDR3 protein forms one entry, paired with its most common genes and DNA. The sample contains some 110,000 distinct CDR3 sequences, 7.2% of them found a single time. The ten largest clones add up to over 2.5% of the sample. The treatment or condition label, read with the paper, signifies: live attenuated yellow fever vaccine strain. The sequenced sample was CD4+ T cells sorted from PBMCs, obtained 35 to 50 days after the first yellow fever vaccination. The origin of the receptors is a young man who received the YFV17D yellow fever vaccine.

This clonotype was seen at least ten times. J is TRBJ1-2 and V is TRBV6-5; D not certain. The V gene's germline CDR1 is MNHEY and CDR2 SVGAGI. The CDR3 is made up of 12 amino acids. Trimming removed 6 bases at V and 5 bases at J, with 10 bases between. CDR3 coding DNA: TGTGCCAGCAGCCGGGCGGGGTATGGCTACACCTTC. Translation: CASSRAGYGYTF.

A few counts support this clonotype. The chain is built from TRBV7-2 and TRBJ1-4, with D possibly being TRBD1 (5 bases). Germline values: CDR1 SGHTA, CDR2 FQGNSA. The CDR3 runs 16 residues. Trimming cost V 1 base and J 0 bases, with 9 bases left between them. The CDR3 is CASSLVGGPTNEKLFF. In DNA, the CDR3 is TGTGCCAGCAGCTTAGTTGGGGGACCAACTAATGAAAAACTGTTTTTT.

This clonotype has at least ten counts. The rearrangement joins TRBV4-3 to TRBJ1-6, with TRBD1 as a possible D gene (6 bases). V was clipped by 2 bases and J by 8 bases, with 16 bases between them. In germline, CDR1 is LGHNA, CDR2 YSLEER. The CDR3 has 16 residues. The CDR3 region has the DNA TGCGCCAGCAGCCAAATTCAGGGGCCAAGGGATTCACCCCTCCACTTT. This sequence encodes CASSQIQGPRDSPLHF.

The genes are TRBV5-1 and TRBJ2-7, with D possibly matching TRBD1 (6 bases). CDR3 size: 14 residues. Germline V gene data show CDR1 as SGHRS and CDR2 as YFSETQ. Trimming shortened V by 4 bases and J by 6 bases, and 17 bases separated the two germline ends. The CDR3 protein is CASSPPDSLREQYF. CDR3 sequence (DNA): TGCGCCAGCAGCCCCCCGGACAGCCTTCGCGAGCAGTACTTC.

This clonotype was detected ten times or more. The chain has TRBV5-1 and TRBJ2-5; D not resolved. Germline V gene sequence: CDR1 SGHRS, CDR2 YFSETQ. Trimming removed 0 bases from V and 3 bases from J, with 9 bases in between. The CDR3 consists of 14 residues. In DNA form, the CDR3 reads TGCGCCAGCAGCTTGGGGCACCTCGAAGAGACCCAGTACTTC. Translated: CASSLGHLEETQYF.

In this sample, this clonotype turned up many times. The genes are TRBV29-1 and TRBJ2-1; 10 bases are a match to TRBD2. Germline V gene data show CDR1 as SQVTM and CDR2 as ANQGSEA. This CDR3 is built from 14 residues. The trim removed 6 bases at V and 10 bases at J, leaving 12 bases unmatched. CDR3 sequence (DNA): TGCAGCGTGGACCCGGGACTAGCGCCCGGGGAGCAGTTCTTC. Amino acids: CSVDPGLAPGEQFF.

This clonotype was recorded many times. The chain uses TRBV7-8 and TRBJ1-5, with D maybe TRBD1 (5 bases). Germline loops: CDR1 SGHVS, CDR2 FQNEAQ. V was clipped by 5 bases and J by 3 bases, with 20 bases between them. The CDR3 sequence is 17 residues long. CDR3 bases: TGTGCCAGCAGCCCTAGAGGGGTGACAGCGGACAATCAGCCCCAGCATTTT. It codes for CASSPRGVTADNQPQHF.

The gene calls are TRBV5-1 and TRBJ1-1; 9 nucleotides agree with TRBD1. Germline V gene sequence: CDR1 SGHRS, CDR2 YFSETQ. V shed 4 bases, J shed 1 base, and the junction held 8 bases outside the gene matches. This CDR3 comprises 16 residues. The CDR3 here is CASSPTPGQGNTEAFF. Here the CDR3 DNA reads TGCGCCAGCAGCCCGACTCCGGGACAGGGGAACACTGAAGCTTTCTTT.

This clonotype came up a few times. The chain uses TRBV30 and TRBJ2-1, with TRBD1 matching 7 bases. Germline V lookup: CDR1 GTSNPN, CDR2 SVGIG (reference sequence). The V segment lost 3 bases and the J segment 8 bases; nucleotides outside the gene matches: 10. The CDR3 extends over 14 amino acids. The CDR3 reads CAWSLNRGHDEQFF. The CDR3, as DNA: TGTGCCTGGAGCTTGAACAGGGGTCACGATGAGCAGTTCTTC.

The chain combines TRBV6-1 with TRBJ2-5; D uncertain. V lost 2 bases and J lost 3, with 19 bases in between. Germline V gene sequence: CDR1 MNHNS, CDR2 SASEGT. This CDR3 is built from 17 residues. The CDR3 nucleotides are TGTGCCAGCAGTGAACCCACTCAGTCGGCTGGAAAAGAGACCCAGTACTTC. Translation gives CASSEPTQSAGKETQYF.

The V call is TRBV5-4, the J call TRBJ2-3, with D perhaps matching TRBD2 (6 bases). Trimming left V 0 bases short and J 4 bases short, with 12 bases between. The CDR3 contains 15 residues. Germline V gives CDR1 SGHNT, CDR2 YYREEE (reference sequence). The CDR3 coding sequence is TGTGCCAGCAGCTTGGTGTCTAGCGCGGCAGATACGCAGTATTTT. It encodes CASSLVSSAADTQYF.

This clonotype showed up many times. The genes are TRBV5-4 and TRBJ2-3; D possibly corresponds to TRBD2 (6 bases). The germline V gene has CDR1 SGHNT and CDR2 YYREEE (reference sequence). Deletions cut 4 bases from V and 4 bases from J, with 10 bases between. The CDR3 consists of 13 residues. In nucleotides, the CDR3 is TGTGCCAGCAGCCCGGGGGTTTCAGATACGCAGTATTTT. Translation gives CASSPGVSDTQYF.

This clonotype has ten or more counts. V usage is TRBV12-3 or TRBV12-4 and J usage is TRBJ1-4; no definite D call. The CDR3 runs to 14 residues. Trimming removed 3 bases from V and 5 bases from J, with 10 bases in between. The CDR3 nucleotides read TGTGCCAGCAGTTTCGGCGCAGCCAATGAAAAACTGTTTTTT. Translation: CASSFGAANEKLFF.

The sample holds many counts of this clonotype. This chain connects TRBV11-2 to TRBJ2-1, with TRBD1 identical over 8 bases. The CDR3 runs to 17 residues. Per germline, CDR1 SGHAT and CDR2 FQNNGV. V was clipped by 3 bases and J by 1 base; unmatched bases: 8. The CDR3 is CASSFPGQEWSYNEQFF. The CDR3, as DNA: TGTGCCAGCAGCTTCCCGGGACAGGAATGGTCCTACAATGAGCAGTTCTTC.

This clonotype was found a few times. The CDR3 DNA sequence: TGTGCCAGCAGTTTAGTCACCCTTGGATCTCTCGGGGCCTACGAGCAGTACTTC. Translation: CASSLVTLGSLGAYEQYF. This chain joins TRBV12-3 or TRBV12-4 and TRBJ2-7, with D possibly TRBD2 on 5 matching bases. The CDR3 covers 18 residues. The V end lost 1 base, the J end lost 2 bases, and 21 bases lay between the germline ends.

This clonotype was recorded at least ten times. The gene calls are TRBV28 and TRBJ2-2; no firm D call. The CDR3 has 12 residues. Between the trimmed V and J ends, which lost 2 bases and 8 bases, there was a span of 6 bases. CDR1 MDHEN and CDR2 SYDVKM come from the germline V gene. As DNA, the CDR3 is TGTGCCAGCAGTTTAAGCTCGGGGGAGCTGTTTTTT. Its protein is CASSLSSGELFF. Supplemented by reference TRBV28 and TRBJ2-2, the full variable domain reads DVKVTQSSRYLVKRTGEKVFLECVQDMDHENMFWYRQDPGLGLRLIYFSYDVKMKEKGDIPEGYSVSREKKERFSLILESASTNQTSMYLCASSLSSGELFFGEGSRLTVL.

This clonotype was observed at least ten times. The chain has TRBV3-1 and TRBJ2-5; a possible D gene is TRBD1 (6 bases). Germline CDR1 and CDR2: LGHDT and YNNKEL (reference sequence). Trimming took off 4 bases at V and 1 base at J, with 13 bases between the two ends. This CDR3 has 15 amino acids. CDR3: CASSPTWGPQETQYF. CDR3 in DNA: TGTGCCAGCAGCCCCACCTGGGGGCCCCAAGAGACCCAGTACTTC.

This clonotype was seen more than once but under ten times. The J gene is TRBJ2-5, the V gene TRBV3-1; tentative D call: TRBD2 (5 bases). This CDR3 contains 16 residues. Looked up from germline, CDR1 is LGHDT and CDR2 is YNNKEL (reference sequence). V gave up 0 bases and J gave up 1 base, with 12 bases separating them. In nucleotides, the CDR3 is TGTGCCAGCAGCCAAGAAGGAGGCGGGCTCCAAGAGACCCAGTACTTC. Translating it yields CASSQEGGGLQETQYF.

A word on this clonotype: Being one base from a much bigger clone, this may be a read error. The chain couples TRBV5-6 to TRBJ1-2, with unresolved D. Per germline, CDR1 SGHDT and CDR2 YYEEEE. The CDR3 has 16 amino acids. CDR3 nucleotides: TGTGCCAGCAGAAAAGCCCTACAGAGAACCTTCTATGGCTGCACCTTC. Residues: CASRKALQRTFYGCTF.

This clonotype showed up many times. The V gene is TRBV6-5, the J gene TRBJ1-5; possible D gene TRBD1, 5 bases. V lost 8 bases, J lost 2 bases, and 13 bases lay in between. Germline V gene lookup returns CDR1 MNHEY and CDR2 SVGAGI. The CDR3 consists of 14 residues. The CDR3 loop is CASRSRGGNQPQHF. The CDR3 DNA reads TGTGCCAGCCGCTCAAGGGGAGGCAATCAGCCCCAGCATTTT.

This clonotype came up many times. The chain combines TRBV20-1 with TRBJ1-1, with D possibly being TRBD1 (6 bases). Trimming took 6 bases from V and 4 from J, leaving 21 bases between them. Germline CDR1 and CDR2: DFQATT and SNEGSKA (reference sequence). The CDR3 is made up of 15 amino acids. For the CDR3, the DNA is TGCAGTGCCAGAACAACAACCAGGGGTCTCACTGAAGCTTTCTTT. Its protein product is CSARTTTRGLTEAFF.

Details on this clonotype: A single base separates this from a much larger clone, so it may be a read error. V is TRBV4-1 and J is TRBJ2-1; 8 nucleotides match TRBD2. The CDR3 loop spans 17 amino acids. V trimming: 4 bases; J trimming: 1 base; junction bases outside the gene matches: 9. Looked up from germline, CDR1 is MGHRA and CDR2 is YSYEKL. CDR3 DNA: TGCGCCAGCAGCCGGGATAGCGGGGCGGATTCCTACAATGAGCAGTTCTTC. As protein: CASSRDSGADSYNEQFF.

This clonotype was counted ten times or more. The gene calls are TRBV11-1 and TRBJ2-7; 12 nucleotides align to TRBD1. Germline V gene sequence: CDR1 SGHAT, CDR2 FQDESV (reference sequence). The CDR3 is made up of 14 amino acids. V lost 5 bases to trimming and J lost 6 bases; unmatched junction nucleotides: 5. The CDR3: CASSIGTGGLEQYF. CDR3 coding DNA: TGTGCCAGCAGCATTGGGACAGGGGGCCTCGAGCAGTACTTC.

This clonotype was recorded many times. The V call is TRBV20-1, the J call TRBJ2-7, with a tentative D call TRBD1 (5 bases). CDR1 DFQATT and CDR2 SNEGSKA come from the germline V gene (reference sequence). The CDR3 length is 13 residues. Between the trimmed V and J ends, which lost 0 bases and 4 bases, there was a span of 10 bases. DNA of the CDR3: TGCAGTGCTAGAGACAGGGTAATTTACGAGCAGTACTTC. Translation gives CSARDRVIYEQYF.